These T cell receptor beta chains were read from a single sample in a study of blood T cell repertoires in COVID-19. Assay: immunoSEQ multiplex PCR; the TCRdb copy retains only in-frame clones and omits some. The sample holds 150,000 to 200,000 clones, about nine tenths seen once. The sequenced sample consisted of peripheral blood. Source of these receptors: a man aged 18 to 35 who had recovered from COVID-19. Both conserved end residues are part of each CDR3.

J gene,V gene,CDR3 protein
TRBJ2-1,TRBV4-3,CASSQTGQGAYNEQFF
TRBJ2-3,TRBV7-9,CASSLRGTQYF
TRBJ1-5,TRBV10-3,CATAGTGDQPQHF
TRBJ2-5,TRBV7-9,CASSRGTVRQETQYF
TRBJ2-3,TRBV19,CASRLAGADTQYF
TRBJ1-2,TRBV4-3,CASSQDWGVAYGYTF
TRBJ2-7,TRBV28,CASRVAVAGAYEQYF
TRBJ2-3,TRBV5-1,CASSFSPGTDTQYF
TRBJ2-7,TRBV6-5,CASSYGGTSGAYEQYF
TRBJ1-1,TRBV5-4,CASTLGQGDTEAFF
TRBJ2-7,TRBV6-5,CASTVGDWDYEQYF
TRBJ2-2,TRBV2,CATSRGQGNTGELFF
TRBJ1-1,TRBV12-3/TRBV12-4,CASSPGMATEAFF
TRBJ2-2,TRBV4-1,CASSTSAAENTGELFF
TRBJ2-1,TRBV5-1,CASSLTSYNEQFF
TRBJ2-7,TRBV10-1,CASSEGTGGYEQYF
TRBJ2-3,TRBV10-3,CAISDGLAGVRDTQYF
TRBJ2-2,TRBV18,CASSIGTATNTGELFF
TRBJ2-7,TRBV7-9,CASSSKQPLARSSYEQYF
TRBJ2-7,TRBV28,CASSPGGSGTYEQYF
TRBJ2-3,TRBV4-3,CASSRGGVTDTQYF
TRBJ1-2,TRBV18,CASSPFIPGQGYGYTF
TRBJ1-2,TRBV6-1,CASSEGRGVYGYTF
TRBJ2-3,TRBV7-8,CASSSGPSGKTDTQYF
TRBJ1-1,TRBV10-3,CAISDRVVDEAFF
TRBJ2-7,TRBV30,CAWSVGREHSYEQYF
TRBJ2-2,TRBV5-1,CASSYGANTGELFF